This TCR beta chain originates from a study of control samples from healthy donors and cancer patients. Clones were read by immunoSEQ multiplex PCR, and TCRdb kept only the in-frame ones, dropping some. The sample has fewer than 95,000 clones, around four fifths seen once. The sequenced sample consisted of blood. The sequence came from a young man in good health.

Here the CDR3 reads CASSVLSGRDSPLHF. CDR3 DNA: TGCGCCAGCAGTGTATTATCGGGTCGGGATTCACCCCTCCACTTT. V gene TRBV10-2 combines with J gene TRBJ1-6, with D uncertain. The CDR3 has 15 residues. V was trimmed by 4 bases and J by 8 bases, leaving 15 bases between them. Germline V gene data show CDR1 as WSHSY and CDR2 as SAAADI.